Below are 25 T cell receptor beta chains sequenced from a single sample in a study of tumor-infiltrating lymphocytes in localized non-small cell lung cancer. Measured with immunoSEQ multiplex PCR; TCRdb has only the in-frame clones, and not every one. This sample has about 5,100 clones, with 66% found just once. The sample consisted of lung tumor tissue. The receptors were sampled from a human donor with non-small cell lung cancer.

This chain links TRBV30 with TRBJ1-5; unclear D gene. Germline values: CDR1 GTSNPN, CDR2 SVGIG (reference sequence). The CDR3 is made up of 13 amino acids. The V gene lost 5 bases and the J gene lost 5 bases, with 13 bases spanning the gap. CDR3 coding DNA: TGTGCCTGGGCCCCCAGTGCCCATCAGCCCCAGCATTTT. Translation gives CAWAPSAHQPQHF.

This clone appeared a few times. The chain links TRBV7-8 to TRBJ2-3; 7 bases are a match to TRBD2. V dropped 5 bases and J dropped 1; count of bases not matched to a gene: 6. This CDR3 spans 15 amino acids. Germline values: CDR1 SGHVS, CDR2 FQNEAQ. The CDR3 region has the DNA TGTGCCAGCAGCCCTAGGGAGGGGCGCACAGATACGCAGTATTTT. It encodes CASSPREGRTDTQYF. Looking up the rest from reference TRBV7-8 and TRBJ2-3 gives the full variable domain: GAGVSQSPRYKVAKRGQDVALRCDPISGHVSLFWYQQALGQGPEFLTYFQNEAQLDKSGLPSDRFFAERPEGSVSTLKIQRTQQEDSAVYLCASSPREGRTDTQYFGPGTRLTVL.

This clone was counted between two and nine times. The rearrangement joins TRBV7-9 to TRBJ2-1; 8 bases align to TRBD1. CDR1 is SEHNR and CDR2 is FQNEAQ in the germline V gene (reference sequence). Trimming removed 1 base from V and 5 bases from J; junction bases left unmatched: 1. The CDR3 has 14 residues. The chain's CDR3 is CASSLDRGDNEQFF. CDR3 sequence (DNA): TGTGCCAGCAGCTTAGACAGGGGGGACAATGAGCAGTTCTTC.

The rearrangement uses TRBV2 and TRBJ1-2; a weak D match, TRBD1 (6 bases). The V gene's germline CDR1 is SNHLY and CDR2 FYNNEI. V was pared by 8 bases and J by 6 bases, with 19 bases between. There are 14 residues in the CDR3. CDR3 loop: CASEQGPLPNGYTF. Written as DNA, the CDR3 is TGTGCCAGCGAACAGGGACCGCTTCCAAATGGCTACACCTTC.

This chain links TRBV5-1 with TRBJ2-7; TRBD1 matches at 9 bases. The trim removed 1 base at V and 3 bases at J, leaving 5 bases unmatched. The germline V gene has CDR1 SGHRS and CDR2 YFSETQ. CDR3 size: 15 residues. The CDR3 sequence: CASSLQPGQGYEQYF. The CDR3 DNA is TGCGCCAGCAGCTTGCAACCGGGACAGGGCTACGAGCAGTACTTC.

This clone was counted only a few times. This chain connects TRBV10-3 to TRBJ2-7; 8 bases agree with TRBD1. Germline V lookup: CDR1 ENHRY, CDR2 SYGVKD. This CDR3 contains 13 residues. V shed 10 bases and J 5 bases; nucleotides not matched to a gene: 10. CDR3 protein: CATEPDRGHEQYF. In nucleotides, the CDR3 is TGTGCCACCGAACCTGACAGGGGCCACGAGCAGTACTTC.

The table lists this clone with a few counts. The gene calls are TRBV23-1 and TRBJ2-7, with D uncertain. TRBV23-1 is flagged as an ORF with uncertain function. The CDR3 runs to 11 residues. With 8 bases removed from V and 6 bases from J, the gap between germline ends came to 11 bases. In nucleotides, the CDR3 is TGCGCCAGCGCTACGTGGAGCGAGCAGTACGTC. Its protein product is CASATWSEQYV.

This clone was seen only a few times. At the DNA level, this CDR3 is encoded by other sequences in the same sample as well. CDR3 sequence reads: CASRGPGNTEAFF. CDR3 sequence (DNA): TGTGCCAGCAGGGGCCCCGGGAACACTGAAGCTTTCTTT. This rearrangement joins TRBV25-1 to TRBJ1-1; the D is unclear. The V and J ends lost 6 bases and 1 base respectively, with 9 bases between them. Germline V gives CDR1 MGHDK, CDR2 SYGVNS. This CDR3 has 13 amino acids.

This clone has just a few counts. The genes are TRBV30 and TRBJ1-1; a weak D match, TRBD1 (6 bases). Looked up from germline, CDR1 is GTSNPN and CDR2 is SVGIG (reference sequence). The CDR3 consists of 14 residues. V was cut by 1 base and J by 1 base, with 10 bases left in between. The DNA for the CDR3 is TGTGCCTGGAGTGGGATAGGGGGGAACACTGAAGCTTTCTTT. Translated, it gives CAWSGIGGNTEAFF.

The chain uses TRBV28 and TRBJ1-2, with D possibly being TRBD1 (6 bases). Trimming shortened V by 5 bases and J by 5 bases, and 24 bases separated the two germline ends. The CDR3 extends over 17 amino acids. From germline, CDR1 is MDHEN and CDR2 SYDVKM. DNA for the CDR3: TGTGCCAGCAGTGGGGGGGACGGGGGGCATTCCCAGTATGGCTACACCTTC. This gives the protein CASSGGDGGHSQYGYTF.

J is TRBJ2-2 and V is TRBV7-3; D remains ambiguous. The CDR3 is 13 residues long. CDR1 SGHTA and CDR2 FQGTGA come from the germline V gene. Between the trimmed V and J ends, which lost 5 bases and 5 bases, there was a span of 9 bases. CDR3 amino acids: CASSPRATGELFF. CDR3 nucleotides: TGTGCCAGCAGCCCAAGAGCTACCGGGGAGCTGTTTTTT. Full variable domain (missing parts from reference TRBV7-3 and TRBJ2-2): GAGVSQTPSNKVTEKGKYVELRCDPISGHTALYWYRQSLGQGPEFLIYFQGTGAADDSGLPNDRFFAVRPEGSVSTLKIQRTERGDSAVYLCASSPRATGELFFGEGSRLTVL.

This rearrangement joins TRBV4-3 to TRBJ1-2, with D possibly TRBD1 on 5 matching bases. CDR1 and CDR2 from the germline V gene are LGHNA and YSLEER. The CDR3 is 17 residues long. V was cut by 5 bases and J by 5 bases, with 24 bases left in between. The CDR3 here is CASSSTDTGPKGYGYTF. The CDR3 DNA sequence: TGCGCCAGCAGCTCTACCGATACAGGCCCCAAAGGATATGGCTACACCTTC.

The rearrangement links TRBV5-6 to TRBJ1-1; D not certain. V lost 0 bases to trimming and J lost 8 bases, with 8 bases between them. The CDR3 is 12 amino acids. CDR1 SGHDT and CDR2 YYEEEE come from the germline V gene. The CDR3 DNA is TGTGCCAGCAGCTTGGATAGGAGCGAAGCTTTCTTT. Its translation is CASSLDRSEAFF. Full variable domain (remainder filled in from reference TRBV5-6 and TRBJ1-1): DAGVTQSPTHLIKTRGQQVTLRCSPKSGHDTVSWYQQALGQGPQFIFQYYEEEERQRGNFPDRFSGHQFPNYSSELNVNALLLGDSALYLCASSLDRSEAFFGQGTRLTVV.

This clone has more than one count but fewer than ten. The chain is built from TRBV30 and TRBJ1-1, with 7 bases lining up with TRBD1. This CDR3 comprises 13 residues. Germline values: CDR1 GTSNPN, CDR2 SVGIG (reference sequence). The V segment lost 5 bases and the J segment 6 bases; nucleotides outside the gene matches: 9. CDR3 sequence (DNA): TGTGCCTGGGACTTCACACAGGGGCCTGAAGCTTTCTTT. Its protein is CAWDFTQGPEAFF.

The chain uses TRBV29-1 and TRBJ1-2; 10 nucleotides align to TRBD1. With 7 bases clipped from V and 4 bases from J, the junction kept 6 bases outside the gene matches. The CDR3 sequence is 13 residues long. Looked up from germline, CDR1 is SQVTM and CDR2 is ANQGSEA. The CDR3 is CSAGQGGVYGYTF. The DNA for the CDR3 is TGCAGCGCCGGACAGGGGGGAGTCTATGGCTACACCTTC.

This clone was detected a few times. This chain links TRBV28 with TRBJ1-5, with D uncertain. Trimming left V 6 bases short and J 1 base short, with 10 bases between. The V gene's germline CDR1 is MDHEN and CDR2 SYDVKM. The CDR3 length is 14 residues. The CDR3 sequence: CASSPRFSNQPQHF. The CDR3 nucleotides read TGTGCCAGCAGCCCACGATTCAGCAATCAGCCCCAGCATTTT. The variable domain in full, with the rest retrieved from reference TRBV28 and TRBJ1-5, is DVKVTQSSRYLVKRTGEKVFLECVQDMDHENMFWYRQDPGLGLRLIYFSYDVKMKEKGDIPEGYSVSREKKERFSLILESASTNQTSMYLCASSPRFSNQPQHFGDGTRLSIL.

The chain has TRBV30 and TRBJ1-1; D call uncertain. This CDR3 has 12 amino acids. Germline values: CDR1 GTSNPN, CDR2 SVGIG (reference sequence). V lost 2 bases to trimming and J lost 8 bases, with 12 bases between them. In DNA, the CDR3 is TGTGCCTGGAGTTCTCGAACGGCGGAAGCTTTCTTT. Amino acids: CAWSSRTAEAFF.

The table lists this clone with a count of one. This chain connects TRBV9 to TRBJ1-2; maybe TRBD1 (6 bases). From germline, CDR1 is SGDLS and CDR2 YYNGEE. The CDR3 is 15 amino acids. The V end was cut by 3 bases, the J end by 6 bases, with 18 bases between. For the CDR3, the DNA is TGTGCCAGCAGCGCCACCGTAGGGGGGGCAGATGGCTACACCTTC. It translates to CASSATVGGADGYTF. Based on the CDR3 plus reference TRBV9 and TRBJ1-2, the full variable domain is DSGVTQTPKHLITATGQRVTLRCSPRSGDLSVYWYQQSLDQGLQFLIQYYNGEERAKGNILERFSAQQFPDLHSELNLSSLELGDSALYFCASSATVGGADGYTFGSGTRLTVV.

This clone was detected a few times. The chain couples TRBV7-2 to TRBJ2-3; D not resolved. CDR3 length equals 13 residues. Germline-derived CDR1 and CDR2 are SGHTA and FQGNSA. V lost 2 bases, J lost 6 bases, and 9 bases lay in between. The CDR3 DNA follows: TGTGCCAGCAGCTTAACGGGTTCGGATACGCAGTATTTT. Translation gives CASSLTGSDTQYF.

The gene calls are TRBV11-2 and TRBJ1-2, with TRBD1 as a possible D gene (6 bases). The V end was cut by 7 bases, the J end by 4 bases, with 19 bases between. Germline V lookup: CDR1 SGHAT, CDR2 FQNNGV. The CDR3 is made up of 15 amino acids. This CDR3 is CASTPMTGPFYGYTF. CDR3 coding DNA: TGTGCCAGCACCCCTATGACAGGTCCTTTCTATGGCTACACCTTC. The full variable domain, completed using reference TRBV11-2 and TRBJ1-2, is EAGVAQSPRYKIIEKRQSVAFWCNPISGHATLYWYQQILGQGPKLLIQFQNNGVVDDSQLPKDRFSAERLKGVDSTLKIQPAKLEDSAVYLCASTPMTGPFYGYTFGSGTRLTVV.

The chain joins TRBV6-5 to TRBJ2-2; 8 bases are shared with TRBD1. The CDR3 length is 14 residues. Germline V gene lookup returns CDR1 MNHEY and CDR2 SVGAGI. Losses at the gene ends were 6 bases for V and 0 bases for J; bases not matched to a gene: 0. The DNA for the CDR3 is TGTGCCAGCAGGACAGGGGCGAACACCGGGGAGCTGTTTTTT. Protein product: CASRTGANTGELFF.

Note on this clone: One end of the junction is discordant with germline, which a read error may explain. The genes are TRBV27 and TRBJ1-2, with 8 bases fitting TRBD1. This CDR3 is 14 amino acids long. CDR1 and CDR2 from the germline V gene are MNHEY and SMNVEV (reference sequence). CDR3 region: CATSARTGTYGYTF. The CDR3 nucleotides read TGTGCCACCAGTGCAAGGACAGGGACCTATGGCTACACCTTC.

This chain links TRBV7-9 with TRBJ1-6; TRBD1 aligns across 7 bases. The CDR3 length is 14 residues. The V gene end was trimmed by 4 bases and the J gene end by 10 bases; junction bases not matched to a gene: 7. Germline-derived CDR1 and CDR2 are SEHNR and FQNEAQ (reference sequence). The CDR3 sequence is CASSSTGDGSPLHF. CDR3 nucleotides: TGTGCCAGCAGCTCAACAGGGGATGGGTCACCCCTCCACTTT.

V gene TRBV10-3 combines with J gene TRBJ2-7; perhaps TRBD2 as D (6 bases). The CDR3 is 15 residues long. Germline V CDR1 and CDR2: ENHRY, SYGVKD. With 0 bases removed from V and 0 bases from J, the gap between germline ends came to 9 bases. CDR3 in amino acids: CAISESGTRSYEQYV. The CDR3 DNA reads as TGTGCCATCAGTGAGTCTGGGACTCGCTCCTACGAGCAGTACGTC.

V and J are TRBV14 and TRBJ2-2; D not certain. The germline V gene has CDR1 SGHDN and CDR2 FVKESK. The CDR3 has 14 residues. Trimming pared 0 bases from V and 7 bases from J, leaving 9 bases between. CDR3 amino acids: CASSQDIKGGELFF. DNA of the CDR3: TGTGCCAGCAGCCAAGATATCAAAGGCGGGGAGCTGTTTTTT.